The 2 T cell receptor beta chains below all came from one sample that was sequenced in a study of T cell responses to AZD1222 COVID-19 vaccine. Using immunoSEQ multiplex PCR, the repertoire was profiled, and TCRdb retains in-frame clones only, with some absent. The sample carries 40,000 to 60,000 clones, 65% to 90% recorded once. Sample: peripheral blood, taken 28 days after the second AZD1222 dose. All receptors derive from an adult who received the AZD1222 COVID-19 vaccine.

This clone was picked up a small number of times. This chain connects TRBV4-3 to TRBJ2-7; 9 bases line up with TRBD2. CDR3 length: 16 residues. V was clipped by 4 bases and J by 0 bases; unmatched bases: 7. Germline loops: CDR1 LGHNA, CDR2 YSLEER. In DNA, the CDR3 is TGCGCCAGCAGCCGCGGGACTAGCCAGAGCTCCTACGAGCAGTACTTC. Residues: CASSRGTSQSSYEQYF.

The chain recombines TRBV7-2 with TRBJ2-7, with D perhaps matching TRBD2 (5 bases). This CDR3 has 13 amino acids. V shed 4 bases and J shed 8 bases, with 15 bases lying between them. Germline loops: CDR1 SGHTA, CDR2 FQGNSA. This CDR3 is CASSSVDGGKQYF. The DNA of the CDR3 is TGTGCCAGCAGCTCCGTGGACGGAGGCAAGCAGTACTTC. The full variable domain, with the rest looked up from reference TRBV7-2 and TRBJ2-7, is GAGVSQSPSNKVTEKGKDVELRCDPISGHTALYWYRQSLGQGLEFLIYFQGNSAPDKSGLPSDRFSAERTGGSVSTLTIQRTQQEDSAVYLCASSSVDGGKQYFGPGTRLTVT.